A single sample gave rise to the 26 T cell receptor beta chains below, sequenced in a study of blood T cell repertoires in COVID-19. The repertoire was sequenced with immunoSEQ multiplex PCR; TCRdb's copy has only in-frame clones and lacks some. Seen here are tens of thousands of clones, roughly four fifths observed once, and the top ten hold roughly 12%. The sample was peripheral blood. These receptors all stem from a man older than 75 with acute or convalescent COVID-19.

The chain's CDR3 is CASSTPDGSGGVTDTQYF. In DNA form, the CDR3 reads TGTGCCAGCAGCACTCCGGATGGGAGCGGGGGTGTAACAGATACGCAGTATTTT. The V call is TRBV7-3, the J call TRBJ2-3, with 8 bases that match TRBD2. V was clipped by 5 bases and J by 3 bases; unmatched bases: 16. Germline V gene lookup returns CDR1 SGHTA and CDR2 FQGTGA. The CDR3 has 18 residues.

This chain uses TRBV6-6 with TRBJ1-1, with 8 bases fitting TRBD1. The germline gives CDR1 MNHNY, CDR2 SVGAGI (reference sequence). Trimming took 5 bases from V and 1 from J; bases not matched to a gene: 18. The CDR3 has 19 residues. CDR3 sequence (DNA): TGTGCCAGCAGTAGATTTTTCCCGGGACAGGACTCTAGGAACACTGAAGCTTTCTTT. It codes for CASSRFFPGQDSRNTEAFF.

Only one count was recorded for this clone. Here the CDR3 reads CATSRGDRGPLTYGYTF. The CDR3 nucleotides are TGTGCCACCAGCAGAGGGGACAGGGGTCCCCTAACGTATGGCTACACCTTC. The chain has TRBV15 and TRBJ1-2; TRBD1 agrees at 10 bases. The V segment lost 1 base and the J segment 5 bases; nucleotides outside the gene matches: 10. The CDR3 sequence is 17 residues long. Germline V gene data show CDR1 as LNHNV and CDR2 as YYDKDF (reference sequence). Filled out from reference TRBV15 and TRBJ1-2, the complete variable domain reads DAMVIQNPRYQVTQFGKPVTLSCSQTLNHNVMYWYQQKSSQAPKLLFHYYDKDFNNEADTPDNFQSRRPNTSFCFLDIRSPGLGDTAMYLCATSRGDRGPLTYGYTFGSGTRLTVV.

The chain couples TRBV6-6 to TRBJ1-5; no definite D call. Germline V CDR1 and CDR2: MNHNY, SVGAGI (reference sequence). V lost 2 bases, J lost 3 bases, and 14 bases lay in between. The CDR3 is made up of 16 amino acids. The CDR3 DNA follows: TGTGCCAGCAGTTACGGGCTAACTCAACCCAATCAGCCCCAGCATTTT. Protein: CASSYGLTQPNQPQHF.

This clone was counted between two and nine times. This chain connects TRBV7-2 to TRBJ1-5; D is undetermined. The germline CDR1 and CDR2 sequences are SGHTA and FQGNSA. Trimming left V 3 bases short and J 1 base short, with 4 bases between. This CDR3 has 13 amino acids. The CDR3 reads CASSFRSNQPQHF. DNA for the CDR3: TGTGCCAGCAGCTTCCGGAGCAATCAGCCCCAGCATTTT.

The chain employs TRBV3-1 (or the pseudogene TRBV3-2) and TRBJ2-7; 8 positions agree with TRBD2. V was clipped by 0 bases and J by 3 bases; unmatched bases: 7. CDR1 and CDR2 from the germline V gene are LGHDT and YNNKEL (reference sequence). The CDR3 contains 16 residues. CDR3 DNA: TGTGCCAGCAGCCAAGAAAGTAGCGGGGACCGCTACGAGCAGTACTTC. This translates into CASSQESSGDRYEQYF.

V is TRBV10-3 and J is TRBJ1-1; D is undetermined. The CDR3 runs 13 residues. Germline V gene lookup returns CDR1 ENHRY and CDR2 SYGVKD. Trimming stripped 0 bases from V and 7 bases from J, with 9 bases between. The CDR3, as DNA: TGTGCCATCAGTGAGTCTGTCTACAGTGAAGCTTTCTTT. Residues: CAISESVYSEAFF.

This sequence joins TRBV7-9 and TRBJ1-1; 8 bases fit TRBD1. The ends lost 4 bases at V and 3 bases at J; junction bases unmatched: 7. Germline CDR1 and CDR2: SEHNR and FQNEAQ (reference sequence). This CDR3 spans 15 amino acids. The CDR3 DNA follows: TGTGCCAGCAGCTCCCCTCAGGGGGCGGACACTGAAGCTTTCTTT. It specifies CASSSPQGADTEAFF. Supplemented by reference TRBV7-9 and TRBJ1-1, the full variable domain reads DTGVSQNPRHKITKRGQNVTFRCDPISEHNRLYWYRQTLGQGPEFLTYFQNEAQLEKSRLLSDRFSAERPKGSFSTLEIQRTEQGDSAMYLCASSSPQGADTEAFFGQGTRLTVV.

The chain combines TRBV10-3 with TRBJ2-5; 14 bases agree with TRBD2. The trim removed 3 bases at V and 1 base at J, leaving 1 base unmatched. The germline V gene encodes CDR1 ENHRY and CDR2 SYGVKD. The CDR3 has 16 amino acids. CDR3 sequence reads: CAISDGLAGGQETQYF. Written as DNA, the CDR3 is TGTGCCATCAGTGACGGACTAGCGGGGGGCCAAGAGACCCAGTACTTC.

The V call is TRBV5-6, the J call TRBJ2-5; TRBD1 matches 8 bases. Trimming cost V 4 bases and J 1 base; bases outside gene matches: 9. CDR1 and CDR2 from the germline V gene are SGHDT and YYEEEE. This CDR3 contains 16 residues. Here the CDR3 DNA reads TGTGCCAGCAGCACTCGGGGGACAGGACGCCAAGAGACCCAGTACTTC. Translation gives CASSTRGTGRQETQYF.

This clone was found once. The chain has TRBV10-2 and TRBJ2-5, with D possibly matching TRBD2 (6 bases). The germline V gene encodes CDR1 WSHSY and CDR2 SAAADI. The CDR3 length is 15 residues. Trimming took off 6 bases at V and 5 bases at J, with 19 bases between the two ends. The CDR3 sequence: CASSDKDSRGETQYF. CDR3 nucleotide sequence: TGCGCCAGCAGCGACAAAGACTCCCGGGGGGAGACCCAGTACTTC.

J is TRBJ1-2 and V is TRBV12-3 or TRBV12-4; D not certain. V lost 5 bases and J 14 bases, leaving 21 bases between the germline ends. The CDR3 length is 13 residues. The DNA of the CDR3 is TGTGCCAGCAGTCAGACTTCAGGACTTTTCACAACCTTC. Protein sequence: CASSQTSGLFTTF.

The chain combines TRBV6-1 with TRBJ1-2; TRBD1 might be the D (5 bases). Looked up from germline, CDR1 is MNHNS and CDR2 is SASEGT. Between the trimmed V and J ends, which lost 7 bases and 4 bases, there was a span of 16 bases. The CDR3 is 14 residues long. The CDR3 region has the DNA TGTGCCAGCATCAATAGGGTCCAGGGCTATGGCTACACCTTC. Amino acids: CASINRVQGYGYTF.

This clone was seen more than once but under ten times. The chain is built from TRBV14 and TRBJ1-2; D is possibly TRBD1 (5 bases). The CDR3 covers 12 residues. The germline V gene encodes CDR1 SGHDN and CDR2 FVKESK. V shed 4 bases and J shed 7 bases, with 10 bases lying between them. CDR3 amino acids: CASSPGGVGYTF. The DNA of the CDR3 is TGTGCCAGCAGCCCAGGAGGGGTTGGCTACACCTTC.

J is TRBJ1-6 and V is TRBV7-3; D call uncertain. V was pared by 1 base and J by 13 bases, with 14 bases between. Germline CDR1 SGHTA, CDR2 FQGTGA. The CDR3 length is 14 residues. DNA for the CDR3: TGTGCCAGCAGCTTAAATAGCCCTCCCGTGCCCCTCCACTTT. This gives the protein CASSLNSPPVPLHF.

The chain uses TRBV9 and TRBJ1-4; 8 nucleotides line up with TRBD1. This CDR3 is 15 amino acids long. The germline V gene encodes CDR1 SGDLS and CDR2 YYNGEE. V lost 4 bases to trimming and J lost 6 bases; unmatched junction nucleotides: 8. The CDR3 is CASSSYRGDDEKLFF. The CDR3 DNA is TGTGCCAGCAGCTCCTACAGGGGGGACGATGAAAAACTGTTTTTT.

The chain joins TRBV19 to TRBJ2-3, with a possible D match to TRBD2 (6 bases). The CDR3 consists of 15 residues. The germline gives CDR1 LNHDA, CDR2 SQIVND (reference sequence). The V end was cut by 1 base, the J end by 4 bases, with 12 bases between. The CDR3: CASSIGSRRADTQYF. CDR3 bases: TGTGCCAGTAGTATAGGGAGTCGGAGGGCAGATACGCAGTATTTT.

The chain employs TRBV24-1 and TRBJ1-4; a possible D gene is TRBD1 (5 bases). Germline CDR1 KGHDR, CDR2 SFDVKD. The CDR3 extends over 14 amino acids. Trimming left V 3 bases short and J 8 bases short, with 12 bases between. In nucleotides, the CDR3 is TGTGCCACCAGTGATACCCAGGACAAGGAAAAACTGTTTTTT. Encoded protein: CATSDTQDKEKLFF.

The V and J genes are TRBV5-6 and TRBJ1-5; D is uncertain. Germline CDR1 and CDR2: SGHDT and YYEEEE. Trimming pared 1 base from V and 3 bases from J, leaving 11 bases between. The CDR3 contains 15 residues. Here the CDR3 reads CASSLLAALNQPQHF. CDR3 in DNA: TGTGCCAGCAGCTTGCTAGCAGCTCTCAATCAGCCCCAGCATTTT.

The chain links TRBV19 to TRBJ2-1; TRBD2 matches at 8 bases. Trimming removed 6 bases from V and 7 bases from J; junction bases left unmatched: 8. The CDR3 extends over 14 amino acids. Looked up from germline, CDR1 is LNHDA and CDR2 is SQIVND (reference sequence). DNA for the CDR3: TGTGCCAGTAGACCGGGGGGGTTTGGTAATGAGCAGTTCTTC. Translating it yields CASRPGGFGNEQFF. Complete variable domain (other parts from reference TRBV19 and TRBJ2-1): DGGITQSPKYLFRKEGQNVTLSCEQNLNHDAMYWYRQDPGQGLRLIYYSQIVNDFQKGDIAEGYSVSREKKESFPLTVTSAQKNPTAFYLCASRPGGFGNEQFFGPGTRLTVL.

This clone was detected only once. The chain links TRBV11-3 to TRBJ2-7; 7 positions match TRBD1. V shed 5 bases, J shed 1 base, and the junction held 8 bases outside the gene matches. The CDR3 spans 15 residues. CDR1 is SGHNT, CDR2 YENEEA, per germline. CDR3 DNA sequence: TGTGCCAGCAGCCAGGGCCAGGGGGTATCCTACGAGCAGTACTTC. Translating it yields CASSQGQGVSYEQYF. The whole variable domain, filled in from reference TRBV11-3 and TRBJ2-7, reads EAGVVQSPRYKIIEKKQPVAFWCNPISGHNTLYWYLQNLGQGPELLIRYENEEAVDDSQLPKDRFSAERLKGVDSTLKIQPAELGDSAVYLCASSQGQGVSYEQYFGPGTRLTVT.

The chain links TRBV7-2 to TRBJ2-2; D uncertain. Germline V gene sequence: CDR1 SGHTA, CDR2 FQGNSA. V was trimmed by 2 bases and J by 1 base, leaving 5 bases between them. This CDR3 is 14 amino acids long. Here the CDR3 DNA reads TGTGCCAGCAGCTTAATCCGGAACACCGGGGAGCTGTTTTTT. The encoded protein is CASSLIRNTGELFF. Filled out from reference TRBV7-2 and TRBJ2-2, the complete variable domain reads GAGVSQSPSNKVTEKGKDVELRCDPISGHTALYWYRQSLGQGLEFLIYFQGNSAPDKSGLPSDRFSAERTGGSVSTLTIQRTQQEDSAVYLCASSLIRNTGELFFGEGSRLTVL.

The chain is built from TRBV30 and TRBJ2-3, with 13 bases fitting TRBD2. This CDR3 spans 16 amino acids. The germline V gene has CDR1 GTSNPN and CDR2 SVGIG (reference sequence). With 4 bases clipped from V and 2 bases from J, the junction kept 6 bases outside the gene matches. The CDR3 DNA sequence: TGTGCCTGGACATATGGACTAGCGGGAGCCACAGATACGCAGTATTTT. It codes for CAWTYGLAGATDTQYF.

The chain uses TRBV10-2 and TRBJ2-3; TRBD2 matches 15 bases. The CDR3 is made up of 16 amino acids. V trimming: 6 bases; J trimming: 2 bases; junction bases outside the gene matches: 3. Germline V gives CDR1 WSHSY, CDR2 SAAADI. The CDR3 reads CASRGTSGGNTDTQYF. In nucleotides, the CDR3 is TGCGCCAGCAGGGGGACTAGCGGGGGGAACACAGATACGCAGTATTTT.

The chain has TRBV5-1 and TRBJ2-7; weak D call: TRBD1 (6 bases). Germline CDR1 reads SGHRS; CDR2 reads YFSETQ. The V gene lost 0 bases and the J gene lost 7 bases, with 14 bases spanning the gap. This CDR3 has 14 residues. This CDR3 is CASSLAPGQGEQYF. The CDR3 nucleotides read TGCGCCAGCAGCTTGGCCCCGGGTCAGGGGGAGCAGTACTTC.

The V call is TRBV29-1, the J call TRBJ2-2; a weak D match, TRBD1 (5 bases). This CDR3 has 13 residues. The germline CDR1 and CDR2 sequences are SQVTM and ANQGSEA. V dropped 4 bases and J dropped 4 bases, with 10 bases sitting between them. The CDR3 region has the DNA TGCAGCGTTGCAGGGATTGGCACCGGGGAGCTGTTTTTT. Protein sequence: CSVAGIGTGELFF.